Shown below are 13 T cell receptor beta chains from a single sample sequenced in a study of tumor-infiltrating lymphocytes in primary liver carcinoma. Production of TCR beta cDNA used approximately 0.45 ug total RNA together with a constant-region primer. Generation of the TCR beta libraries relied on three nested multiplex PCR rounds using slightly modified ARM-PCR. Use of TRBV1-TRBV30 forward primers with a C-beta reverse primer characterized the first two PCR rounds, which lasted 10 cycles each. TCRdb fed the multiplex PCR reads into MiXCR, producing one record per CDR3 protein. The sample gives about 300,000 distinct CDR3 sequences, over 55% of which show up once; roughly 9% is in the top ten. Germline DNA was extracted too, while blood RNA derived from unsorted whole blood. The sequencing sample was made of peripheral blood. These TCRs come from a man aged 35-49 years with primary liver carcinoma and hepatitis B virus infection.

This clonotype was found many times. This chain uses TRBV29-1 with TRBJ2-3; 7 positions match TRBD1. This CDR3 is 15 amino acids long. The ends lost 2 bases at V and 0 bases at J; junction bases unmatched: 5. Per germline, CDR1 SQVTM and CDR2 ANQGSEA. CDR3 coding DNA: TGCAGCGTTGAAACGGGGACAGCTAGCACAGATACGCAGTATTTT. Protein: CSVETGTASTDTQYF.

Concerning this clonotype: A read error is likely, as this CDR3 ends without the conserved phenylalanine or tryptophan. The chain is built from TRBV12-3 or TRBV12-4 and TRBJ1-1; D uncertain. The CDR3 consists of 13 residues. The chain's CDR3 is CASSFTVNIEAFV. CDR3 bases: TGTGCCAGCAGTTTTACAGTGAACATTGAAGCTTTCGTT.

This clonotype appeared once. Since a much larger clone is just one base distant, this may be a read error. The DNA for the CDR3 is TGTGCCAGCAGACCGGACCACGCGAACACCGAGGAGCTGTTTTTT. This translates into CASRPDHANTEELFF. This chain connects TRBV28 to TRBJ2-2; no reliable D call. CDR3 length: 15 amino acids. Germline-derived CDR1 and CDR2 are MDHEN and SYDVKM.

Comments on this clonotype: Because it lacks the conserved phenylalanine or tryptophan at the end, this CDR3 is likely a read error. The chain uses TRBV10-3 and TRBJ2-5, with 10 bases matching TRBD1. This CDR3 region has 14 residues. Germline V gene sequence: CDR1 ENHRY, CDR2 SYGVKD. The junction had 5 bases not matched to a gene; V was cut back by 6 bases and J by 4 bases. CDR3 coding DNA: TGTGCCATCAGCGACAGGGGGCGAGGAGAGACCCAGTACTTA. Its protein product is CAISDRGRGETQYL.

Turning to this clonotype: A much larger clone sits a single nucleotide away, making a read error possible. The V call is TRBV7-8, the J call TRBJ2-3; 8 positions agree with TRBD1. Germline CDR1 SGHVS, CDR2 FQNEAQ. The CDR3 loop spans 12 amino acids. In DNA, the CDR3 is TGTGCCCGCAGCATACAGGGGGACACGCAGTATTTT. This sequence encodes CARSIQGDTQYF.

In this sample, this clonotype turned up many times. The chain couples TRBV6-1 to TRBJ2-7, with unresolved D. Germline CDR1 is MNHNS and CDR2 is SASEGT. V was shortened by 6 bases and J by 5 bases, with 8 bases between the two germline ends. The CDR3 runs to 11 residues. The CDR3 spells CASSLNDEQYF. CDR3 bases: TGTGCCAGCAGCCTAAACGACGAGCAGTACTTC.

This clonotype was picked up one time. An end of the junction does not agree with germline; a read error may underlie this. V usage is TRBV11-1 and J usage is TRBJ2-7, with D possibly TRBD1 on 6 matching bases. This CDR3 spans 15 amino acids. Germline CDR1 SGHAT, CDR2 FQDESV (reference sequence). In DNA, the CDR3 is TGTGTCAGCAGCCAGGACAGAGTTATCGCCTACGAGCAGTACTTC. Its translation: CVSSQDRVIAYEQYF. Looking up the rest from reference TRBV11-1 and TRBJ2-7 gives the full variable domain: EAEVAQSPRYKITEKSQAVAFWCDPISGHATLYWYRQILGQGPELLVQFQDESVVDDSQLPKDRFSAERLKGVDSTLKIQPAELGDSAMYLCVSSQDRVIAYEQYFGPGTRLTVT.

Turning to this clonotype: An end of the junction does not agree with germline; a read error may underlie this. The chain employs TRBV7-9 and TRBJ2-2; the D gene is possibly TRBD2 (5 bases). CDR3 length: 13 residues. Germline loops: CDR1 SEHNR, CDR2 FQNEAQ (reference sequence). The CDR3 sequence: CASSSKSTGELLF. For the CDR3, the DNA is TGTGCCAGCAGCTCCAAGTCCACCGGGGAGCTGCTTTTT.

Comment on this clonotype: Mismatch with germline at one junction end may stem from a read error. This sequence joins TRBV6-1 and TRBJ2-1; TRBD1 is a possible D gene (5 bases). The CDR3 is made up of 13 amino acids. CDR1 and CDR2 (germline): MNHNS, SASEGT. The CDR3 sequence: CASWWVWGDEQSF. The CDR3 coding sequence is TGTGCCAGTTGGTGGGTCTGGGGCGATGAGCAGTCCTTC.

The sample holds many counts of this clonotype. Here the CDR3 reads CASSFVPGQNYGELFF. CDR3 DNA: TGTGCCAGCAGTTTCGTCCCGGGACAGAATTACGGGGAGCTGTTTTTT. The chain recombines TRBV6-5 with TRBJ2-2, with TRBD1 matching over 7 bases. The CDR3 totals 16 residues. Germline V gene lookup returns CDR1 MNHEY and CDR2 SVGAGI. V gave up 4 bases and J gave up 7 bases; unmatched junction bases: 12.

On this clonotype: This sequence may be a read error, since a much larger clone differs from it by one base. The chain employs TRBV12-5 and TRBJ2-1; weak D call: TRBD1 (6 bases). The CDR3 totals 18 residues. Germline V gives CDR1 LGHNT, CDR2 FRNRAP. The CDR3 bases are TGTGCTAGTGGTCCCCGCCTCAGGCTAGGGACACCCTACGATGAGCAGTTCTTC. This encodes CASGPRLRLGTPYDEQFF.

Note on this clonotype: Just one base apart from a much larger clone, this may be a read error. The chain is built from TRBV5-1 and TRBJ2-5; TRBD1 might be the D (6 bases). Deletions cut 5 bases from V and 1 base from J, with 9 bases between. CDR1 and CDR2 (germline): SGHRS, YFSETQ. The CDR3 covers 13 residues. This CDR3 reads CASRGAVQETQYF. In nucleotides, the CDR3 is TGCGCCAGCAGGGGGGCAGTCCAAGAGACCCAGTACTTC. Full variable domain (outside the CDR3, taken from reference TRBV5-1 and TRBJ2-5): KAGVTQTPRYLIKTRGQQVTLSCSPISGHRSVSWYQQTPGQGLQFLFEYFSETQRNKGNFPGRFSGRQFSNSRSEMNVSTLELGDSALYLCASRGAVQETQYFGPGTRLLVL.

The chain uses TRBV7-9 and TRBJ2-5; no clear D gene. This CDR3 has 15 amino acids. Germline CDR1 is SEHNR and CDR2 is FQNEAQ (reference sequence). Trimming stripped 5 bases from V and 2 bases from J, with 15 bases between. The CDR3 region is CASSPQPSVQETQYF. The DNA for the CDR3 is TGTGCCAGCAGCCCCCAGCCTAGTGTTCAAGAGACCCAGTACTTC. Complete variable domain (other parts from reference TRBV7-9 and TRBJ2-5): DTGVSQNPRHKITKRGQNVTFRCDPISEHNRLYWYRQTLGQGPEFLTYFQNEAQLEKSRLLSDRFSAERPKGSFSTLEIQRTEQGDSAMYLCASSPQPSVQETQYFGPGTRLLVL.